Following are 21 T cell receptor beta chains from one sample sequenced in a study of cytomegalovirus exposure and HLA in healthy donors. In the PCR, 60 Vbeta and 13 Jbeta primers were used. Using immunoSEQ multiplex PCR, the repertoire was profiled, and TCRdb retains in-frame clones only, with some absent. The sample lists about 140,000 clones, 79% seen once, with about 6.8% in the top ten. The sequencing input was PBMCs. These receptors all stem from a man aged 40-49 years in good health and CMV-seropositive.

This clone was seen a few times. The CDR3 nucleotides read TGTGCCAGCAGCCCTACCGCGGGGGTCCGAATCTACGAGCAGTACTTC. Translating gives CASSPTAGVRIYEQYF. The chain uses TRBV11-3 and TRBJ2-7; 7 bases are a match to TRBD2. Germline lookup yields CDR1 SGHNT and CDR2 YENEEA. Unmatched junction bases numbered 13, after V lost 5 bases and J lost 3 bases. The CDR3 length is 16 residues.

This chain joins TRBV12-5 and TRBJ2-7; 7 positions match TRBD1. The CDR3 is 13 amino acids. Looked up from germline, CDR1 is LGHNT and CDR2 is FRNRAP. V was pared by 5 bases and J by 4 bases, with 5 bases of the junction left unmatched. This CDR3 is CASGRQGRYEQYF. Here the CDR3 DNA reads TGTGCTAGTGGTAGACAGGGTCGGTACGAGCAGTACTTC.

The genes are TRBV29-1 and TRBJ1-5; D is perhaps TRBD1 (6 bases). V dropped 4 bases and J dropped 3 bases, with 16 bases sitting between them. The CDR3 covers 15 residues. Germline V lookup: CDR1 SQVTM, CDR2 ANQGSEA. In DNA form, the CDR3 reads TGCAGCGTTGTTTTCAGGGGCCAACCCAATCAGCCCCAGCATTTT. Protein sequence: CSVVFRGQPNQPQHF.

V gene TRBV10-2 combines with J gene TRBJ2-3; 11 bases fit TRBD2. CDR1 and CDR2 from the germline V gene are WSHSY and SAAADI. The ends lost 5 bases at V and 4 bases at J; junction bases unmatched: 8. The CDR3 has 16 amino acids. CDR3 residues: CASSRALAGGPDTQYF. The CDR3 nucleotides are TGCGCCAGCAGTCGGGCGCTAGCGGGAGGCCCAGATACGCAGTATTTT.

The sample holds one count of this clone. The V and J genes are TRBV13 and TRBJ2-7; tentatively, D is TRBD1 (6 bases). CDR1 is PRHDT and CDR2 is FYEKMQ in the germline V gene (reference sequence). The CDR3 is made up of 14 amino acids. The V end lost 1 base, the J end lost 4 bases, and 11 bases lay between the germline ends. CDR3 sequence reads: CASSLAGVPYEQYF. Here the CDR3 DNA reads TGTGCCAGCAGCTTAGCAGGGGTACCTTACGAGCAGTACTTC.

There are many counts of this clone. V usage is TRBV19 and J usage is TRBJ1-5; 8 nucleotides agree with TRBD1. The germline V gene has CDR1 LNHDA and CDR2 SQIVND (reference sequence). This CDR3 has 14 amino acids. Trimming removed 4 bases from V and 4 bases from J; junction bases left unmatched: 3. DNA for the CDR3: TGTGCCAGTAGTACCACAGGGGGGAATCAGCCCCAGCATTTT. Its translation is CASSTTGGNQPQHF.

V is TRBV2 and J is TRBJ2-1; the match to TRBD2 covers 10 bases. With V trimmed by 6 bases and J by 5 bases, 13 bases remained unmatched. The germline V gene has CDR1 SNHLY and CDR2 FYNNEI. The CDR3 totals 17 residues. The CDR3 region is CASRDRSGTSANNEQFF. The CDR3 DNA reads as TGTGCCAGCAGGGATCGTTCCGGGACTAGCGCAAACAATGAGCAGTTCTTC.

The chain joins TRBV27 to TRBJ1-5; possibly TRBD1 for D (5 bases). This CDR3 spans 15 amino acids. The V end was cut by 4 bases, the J end by 4 bases, with 14 bases between. The germline V gene encodes CDR1 MNHEY and CDR2 SMNVEV (reference sequence). The CDR3 reads CASSYTGTSNQPQHF. The CDR3 DNA is TGTGCCAGCAGTTACACCGGGACTTCGAATCAGCCCCAGCATTTT.

This clone was observed a single time. The rearrangement joins TRBV6-6 to TRBJ2-5; 15 nucleotides line up with TRBD2. The end of the DNA aligns better with TRBJ2-7, so the J call may be wrong. Germline V gene data show CDR1 as MNHNY and CDR2 as SVGAGI (reference sequence). The CDR3 has 15 residues. In nucleotides, the CDR3 is TGTGCCAGCAGTGGACTAGCGGGAGGGTCCTACGAGCAGTACTTC. It encodes CASSGLAGGSYEQYF.

The gene calls are TRBV11-1 and TRBJ2-6; weak D call: TRBD1 (6 bases). V was cut by 6 bases and J by 4 bases, with 13 bases left in between. Germline V gene lookup returns CDR1 SGHAT and CDR2 FQDESV (reference sequence). The CDR3 runs to 15 residues. For the CDR3, the DNA is TGTGCCAGCAGGGACAGCCCCTCAGGGGCCAACGTCCTGACTTTC. Translation: CASRDSPSGANVLTF.

The chain recombines TRBV28 with TRBJ2-7, with TRBD1 identical over 8 bases. Unmatched junction bases numbered 5, after V lost 5 bases and J lost 5 bases. The CDR3 is 13 amino acids. In germline, CDR1 is MDHEN, CDR2 SYDVKM. This CDR3 reads CASSRTGLNEQYF. CDR3 DNA sequence: TGTGCCAGCAGTCGGACAGGGCTAAACGAGCAGTACTTC.

Only a few counts were recorded for this clone. The J gene is TRBJ2-7, the V gene TRBV4-1, with 11 bases fitting TRBD2. The CDR3 covers 18 residues. V lost 0 bases, J lost 5 bases, and 12 bases stayed unmatched. Germline V lookup: CDR1 MGHRA, CDR2 YSYEKL. CDR3 in amino acids: CASSQDRLIAGGPNEQYF. The CDR3 coding sequence is TGCGCCAGCAGCCAAGATCGCCTCATAGCGGGAGGGCCCAACGAGCAGTACTTC.

The chain has TRBV6-1 and TRBJ2-2; 10 bases map to TRBD1. Losses at the gene ends were 8 bases for V and 5 bases for J; bases not matched to a gene: 2. CDR1 and CDR2 (germline): MNHNS, SASEGT. The CDR3 is 13 residues long. The CDR3: CASSGQGTGELFF. The CDR3 bases are TGTGCCAGCTCGGGACAGGGGACCGGGGAGCTGTTTTTT.

This chain links TRBV6-5 with TRBJ1-5, with D unresolved. The germline V and J ends were trimmed by 3 bases and 9 bases, with 15 bases remaining between them. The CDR3 has 14 amino acids. The germline gives CDR1 MNHEY, CDR2 SVGAGI. CDR3 protein: CASSYRGTQGPQHF. Here the CDR3 DNA reads TGTGCCAGCAGTTATCGAGGAACCCAAGGGCCCCAGCATTTT.

The chain carries TRBV27 and TRBJ2-7; D call uncertain. Trimming pared 4 bases from V and 6 bases from J, leaving 7 bases between. Germline V gives CDR1 MNHEY, CDR2 SMNVEV (reference sequence). The CDR3 extends over 11 amino acids. The CDR3 sequence is CASSSFSEQYF. The CDR3 coding sequence is TGTGCCAGCAGTTCTTTCAGCGAGCAGTACTTC.

J is TRBJ2-3 and V is TRBV18, with TRBD2 as a possible D gene (6 bases). With 2 bases removed from V and 1 base from J, the gap between germline ends came to 10 bases. Germline V gene data show CDR1 as KGHSH and CDR2 as LQKENI. The CDR3 has 15 amino acids. CDR3 DNA sequence: TGTGCCAGCTCACCAAACGGCGGGGGCACAGATACGCAGTATTTT. Encoded protein: CASSPNGGGTDTQYF.

The chain carries TRBV6-5 and TRBJ2-5; 7 nucleotides line up with TRBD1. The V gene's germline CDR1 is MNHEY and CDR2 SVGAGI. CDR3 length equals 14 residues. The V gene end was trimmed by 0 bases and the J gene end by 5 bases; junction bases not matched to a gene: 3. Here the CDR3 DNA reads TGTGCCAGCAGTTACTCCTCCAGGGGGGAGACCCAGTACTTC. Residues: CASSYSSRGETQYF.

The chain has TRBV6-6 and TRBJ1-3, with 9 bases matching TRBD1. The CDR3 covers 16 residues. Looked up from germline, CDR1 is MNHNY and CDR2 is SVGAGI (reference sequence). J lost 0 bases, V lost 4 bases, and 4 bases had no gene match. The CDR3 DNA follows: TGTGCCAGCAGTTTACAGGGGGCATACTCTGGAAACACCATATATTTT. It translates to CASSLQGAYSGNTIYF.

This chain links TRBV9 with TRBJ1-2, with 10 bases aligning to TRBD1. Trimming cost V 4 bases and J 5 bases; bases outside gene matches: 14. Germline-derived CDR1 and CDR2 are SGDLS and YYNGEE. The CDR3 length is 17 residues. The CDR3 here is CASSPKTGGGGGYGYTF. CDR3 nucleotides: TGTGCCAGCAGCCCGAAGACAGGGGGCGGCGGCGGGTATGGCTACACCTTC. Full variable domain (remainder filled in from reference TRBV9 and TRBJ1-2): DSGVTQTPKHLITATGQRVTLRCSPRSGDLSVYWYQQSLDQGLQFLIQYYNGEERAKGNILERFSAQQFPDLHSELNLSSLELGDSALYFCASSPKTGGGGGYGYTFGSGTRLTVV.

V and J are TRBV5-8 and TRBJ1-1; 10 bases agree with TRBD1. The ends lost 4 bases at V and 4 bases at J; junction bases unmatched: 4. The germline gives CDR1 SGHTS, CDR2 YDEGEE. CDR3 length: 14 amino acids. This CDR3 is CASSLDRGLTEAFF. As DNA, the CDR3 is TGTGCCAGCAGCCTCGACAGGGGGCTCACTGAAGCTTTCTTT.

The V and J genes are TRBV28 and TRBJ1-5; a possible D gene is TRBD1 (6 bases). The V and J ends lost 6 bases and 9 bases respectively, with 21 bases between them. There are 15 residues in the CDR3. CDR1 is MDHEN and CDR2 is SYDVKM in the germline V gene. The CDR3 here is CASSTTGGGVRPQHF. The CDR3 DNA sequence: TGTGCCAGCAGCACGACTGGAGGGGGGGTAAGGCCCCAGCATTTT.